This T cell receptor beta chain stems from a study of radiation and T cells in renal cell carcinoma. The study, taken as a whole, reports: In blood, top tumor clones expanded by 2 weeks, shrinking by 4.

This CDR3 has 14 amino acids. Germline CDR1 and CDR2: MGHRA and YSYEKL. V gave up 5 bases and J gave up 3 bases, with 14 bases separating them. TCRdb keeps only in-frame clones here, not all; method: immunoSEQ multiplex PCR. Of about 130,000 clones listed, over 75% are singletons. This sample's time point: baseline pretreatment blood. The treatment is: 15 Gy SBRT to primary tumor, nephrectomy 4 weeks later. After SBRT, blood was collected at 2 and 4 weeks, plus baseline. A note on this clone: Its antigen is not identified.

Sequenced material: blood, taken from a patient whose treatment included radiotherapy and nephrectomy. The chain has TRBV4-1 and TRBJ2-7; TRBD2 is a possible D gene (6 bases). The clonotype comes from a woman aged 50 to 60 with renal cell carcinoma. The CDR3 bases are TGCGCCAGCAGCACAACGGGGGTCGTCTACGAGCAGTACTTC. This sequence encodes CASSTTGVVYEQYF.